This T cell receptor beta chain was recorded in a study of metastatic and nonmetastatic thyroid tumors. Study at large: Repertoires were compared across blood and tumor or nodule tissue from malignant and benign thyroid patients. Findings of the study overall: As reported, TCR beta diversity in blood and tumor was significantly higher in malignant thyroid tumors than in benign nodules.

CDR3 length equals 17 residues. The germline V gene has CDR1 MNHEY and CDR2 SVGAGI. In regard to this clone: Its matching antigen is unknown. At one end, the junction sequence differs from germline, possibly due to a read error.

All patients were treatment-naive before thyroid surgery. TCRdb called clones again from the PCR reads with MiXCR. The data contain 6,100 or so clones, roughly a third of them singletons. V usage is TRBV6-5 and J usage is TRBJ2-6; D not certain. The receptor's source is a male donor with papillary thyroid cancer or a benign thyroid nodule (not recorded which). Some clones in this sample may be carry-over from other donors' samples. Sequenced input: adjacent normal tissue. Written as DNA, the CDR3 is TGTGCCAGCGGGAACCTACAAGGAAACTCTGGTGCCAACGTCCTGACTTTC. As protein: CASGNLQGNSGANVLTF.